This T cell receptor (beta chain) was captured by sequencing in a study of blood T cell repertoires in COVID-19. Study overall: COVID-19 samples collected from the United States, Italy and Spain covered acute and convalescent phases. From T cells, B-cell-depleted T cells, or PBMCs came the material, which was cDNA or gDNA.

Trimming pared 0 bases from V and 3 bases from J, leaving 9 bases between. This CDR3 comprises 15 residues. Germline CDR1 LGHNA, CDR2 YNFKEQ. In the authors' methods: Quantification of nucleated cells was approximated via reference gene primer amplification. TCRdb keeps only in-frame clones here, not all; method: immunoSEQ multiplex PCR. The V and J calls and clone size are taken from that table; D and trimming were inferred from the DNA. The sample has a few hundred thousand clones, just under 90% seen once. Patients in Seattle were enrolled during active infection, then followed longitudinally. The gene calls are TRBV4-2 and TRBJ1-5; D unresolved. This sequence originates from a woman aged 45 to 65 with COVID-19, enrolled during active disease. The sequenced sample was peripheral blood. CDR3 amino acids: CASSQEAHYNQPQHF. Written as DNA, the CDR3 is TGTGCCAGCAGCCAAGAGGCACACTACAATCAGCCCCAGCATTTT.